This T cell receptor beta chain was sequenced for a study of blood T cell repertoires in COVID-19. As for the study in general: Acute and convalescent COVID-19 samples came from the United States, Italy and Spain.

The V gene's germline CDR1 is SGDLS and CDR2 YYNGEE. Trimming shortened V by 0 bases and J by 0 bases, and 12 bases separated the two germline ends. CDR3 length equals 16 residues. This table comes from immunoSEQ multiplex PCR, and its TCRdb copy is limited to in-frame clones, with some not included. The sample holds about 98,000 clones, approximately 84% seen once. The chain is built from TRBV9 and TRBJ1-1; no reliable D call. The source material was peripheral blood. The clonotype comes from a woman over 75 with acute or convalescent COVID-19. CDR3 nucleotides: TGTGCCAGCAGCGTAGGGAACAGTCCCATGAACACTGAAGCTTTCTTT. It yields the protein CASSVGNSPMNTEAFF.